This section outlines one T cell receptor (beta chain) sequence together with its context. The ends were cut back, 1 base at V and 0 bases at J, with 7 bases in the middle. Germline assignment: CDR1 LNHNV and CDR2 YYDKDF (reference sequence). The CDR3 runs 15 residues. This sample is drawn from a study of CD8 T cells in Susac syndrome. Random hexamers primed reverse transcription of about 0.45 to 1 ug RNA. The CDR3 of TCR beta was amplified by immunoSEQ multiplex PCR across 54 Vbeta and 13 Jbeta. MiXCR was run by TCRdb on the immunoSEQ multiplex PCR reads, yielding one entry per CDR3 protein. The sample has about 130,000 distinct CDR3 sequences; less than 95% are singletons.

Source material: CD4+ T cells from PBMCs. The clonotype comes from a human donor with multiple sclerosis. The gene calls are TRBV15 and TRBJ2-1; possibly TRBD2 for D (6 bases). In DNA form, the CDR3 reads TGTGCCACCAGCAGAGTTAGCGGCTCCTACAATGAGCAGTTCTTC. This gives the protein CATSRVSGSYNEQFF. Based on the CDR3 plus reference TRBV15 and TRBJ2-1, the full variable domain is DAMVIQNPRYQVTQFGKPVTLSCSQTLNHNVMYWYQQKSSQAPKLLFHYYDKDFNNEADTPDNFQSRRPNTSFCFLDIRSPGLGDTAMYLCATSRVSGSYNEQFFGPGTRLTVL.